This TCR beta chain appears in the sequencing data of a study of blood T cell repertoires in COVID-19. TCRdb's copy holds only in-frame clones and misses some; the assay was immunoSEQ multiplex PCR. The sample carries over 250,000 clones, roughly 80% recorded once. V gave up 0 bases and J gave up 7 bases; unmatched junction bases: 3. This CDR3 region has 13 residues. Germline assignment: CDR1 SGDLS and CDR2 YYNGEE. The sequence was obtained from a man aged 40-49 years who had been exposed to COVID-19. J is TRBJ2-7 and V is TRBV9, with 8 bases lining up with TRBD1. The sequenced sample was PBMCs or T cells enriched from blood (not recorded which). The CDR3 region is CASSVATGGEQYF. The CDR3 region has the DNA TGTGCCAGCAGCGTAGCTACAGGGGGAGAGCAGTACTTC.